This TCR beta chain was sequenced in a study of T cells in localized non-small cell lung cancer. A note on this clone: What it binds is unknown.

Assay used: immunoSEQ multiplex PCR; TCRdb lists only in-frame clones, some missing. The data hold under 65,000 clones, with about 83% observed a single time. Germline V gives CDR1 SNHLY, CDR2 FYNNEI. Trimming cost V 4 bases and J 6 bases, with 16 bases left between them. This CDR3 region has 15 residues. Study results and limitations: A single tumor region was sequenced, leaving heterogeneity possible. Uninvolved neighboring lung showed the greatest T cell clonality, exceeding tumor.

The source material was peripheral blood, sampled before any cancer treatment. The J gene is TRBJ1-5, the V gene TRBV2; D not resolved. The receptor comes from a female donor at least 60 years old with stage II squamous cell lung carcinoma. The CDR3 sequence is CASSVASGESQPQHF. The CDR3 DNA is TGTGCCAGCAGTGTAGCCTCCGGGGAAAGTCAGCCCCAGCATTTT.